This entry is about one T cell receptor beta chain. Its antigen is still unknown. Germline assignment: CDR1 LGHNA and CDR2 YSLEER. This CDR3 comprises 14 residues. V was shortened by 0 bases and J by 0 bases, with 5 bases between the two germline ends. Each sample contained about 0.85-11 million cryopreserved PBMC, thawed before DNA extraction. The data are from a study of long-term antiretroviral therapy in people with HIV. Study-wide points: Control repertoires displayed wider CDR3 length ranges than the HIV repertoires. Participants lacked recorded data on ART adherence, viral resistance or therapy changes.

Version v3.0 of the immunoSEQ assay was performed at survey level. The table came from immunoSEQ multiplex PCR; TCRdb's copy has only in-frame clones and leaves some out. The data hold 15,000 to 20,000 clones, with 65% to 85% observed a single time. This receptor was obtained from a middle-aged woman with HIV. J is TRBJ1-2 and V is TRBV4-3; no firm D call. The material was unsorted PBMCs, obtained 2.3 years after starting antiretroviral therapy. CDR3 in DNA: TGCGCCAGCAGCCAAGATCATCCTAACTATGGCTACACCTTC. It specifies CASSQDHPNYGYTF.